Below, 25 T cell receptor beta chains from the same sample are listed, as sequenced in a study of blood T cell repertoires in COVID-19. The assay was immunoSEQ multiplex PCR, and TCRdb's table has in-frame clones only and misses some. The sample carries around 260,000 clones, over 70% recorded once. The sequencing sample was made of peripheral blood. Receptors were obtained from a woman in her 70s with COVID-19, enrolled during active disease.

This chain uses TRBV15 with TRBJ1-4; a possible D gene is TRBD1 (6 bases). CDR3 length: 16 amino acids. Trimming removed 0 bases from V and 7 bases from J, with 15 bases in between. In germline, CDR1 is LNHNV, CDR2 YYDKDF (reference sequence). CDR3 sequence (DNA): TGTGCCACCAGCAGAGAAAACAGGGTAATCGGTGAAAAACTGTTTTTT. Its protein product is CATSRENRVIGEKLFF.

This rearrangement joins TRBV19 to TRBJ1-3; perhaps TRBD1 as D (6 bases). With 1 base removed from V and 0 bases from J, the gap between germline ends came to 13 bases. The CDR3 is made up of 17 amino acids. Germline values: CDR1 LNHDA, CDR2 SQIVND (reference sequence). For the CDR3, the DNA is TGTGCCAGTAGTATAGGCCGAGGACAGACCTCTGGAAACACCATATATTTT. Protein product: CASSIGRGQTSGNTIYF. The entire variable domain, with the rest obtained from reference TRBV19 and TRBJ1-3, is as follows: DGGITQSPKYLFRKEGQNVTLSCEQNLNHDAMYWYRQDPGQGLRLIYYSQIVNDFQKGDIAEGYSVSREKKESFPLTVTSAQKNPTAFYLCASSIGRGQTSGNTIYFGEGSWLTVV.

In its sample, this clone was seen once. This chain joins TRBV28 and TRBJ1-3, with a weak D call TRBD1 (5 bases). With 7 bases removed from V and 0 bases from J, the gap between germline ends came to 13 bases. The CDR3 contains 15 residues. Germline CDR1 reads MDHEN; CDR2 reads SYDVKM. As DNA, the CDR3 is TGTGCCAGCACCGACAGCCAGTACTCTGGAAACACCATATATTTT. The encoded protein is CASTDSQYSGNTIYF.

V gene TRBV7-9 combines with J gene TRBJ2-3; D remains unclear. Germline V lookup: CDR1 SEHNR, CDR2 FQNEAQ (reference sequence). The CDR3 is made up of 15 amino acids. Between the trimmed V and J ends, which lost 2 bases and 0 bases, there was a span of 9 bases. CDR3 sequence reads: CASSLSAASTDTQYF. DNA for the CDR3: TGTGCCAGCAGCTTAAGCGCGGCTAGCACAGATACGCAGTATTTT.

In DNA, the CDR3 is TGCGCCAGCAGCCCAACAGCGACCGGGACAGGGGGCTCTCATTACTCTGGAAACACCATATATTTT. This codes for CASSPTATGTGGSHYSGNTIYF. J is TRBJ1-3 and V is TRBV4-1, with 12 bases fitting TRBD1. V trimming: 4 bases; J trimming: 0 bases; junction bases outside the gene matches: 19. This CDR3 comprises 22 residues. From germline, CDR1 is MGHRA and CDR2 YSYEKL.

The J gene is TRBJ2-7, the V gene TRBV29-1; TRBD1 agrees at 12 bases. V shed 3 bases, J shed 9 bases, and the junction held 6 bases outside the gene matches. The CDR3 has 13 residues. Per the germline V gene, CDR1 is SQVTM and CDR2 is ANQGSEA. The CDR3 bases are TGCAGCGTTGAGGGGACAGGGGGCGCTGGGCAGTACTTC. Amino acid sequence: CSVEGTGGAGQYF.

The CDR3 region is CASSSSSDTQYF. The CDR3, as DNA: TGTGCCAGCAGTAGTAGTTCGGATACGCAGTATTTT. The rearrangement links TRBV28 to TRBJ2-3; D is unclear. V lost 5 bases to trimming and J lost 6 bases, with 9 bases between them. The germline V gene encodes CDR1 MDHEN and CDR2 SYDVKM. The CDR3 contains 12 residues. Variable domain in full (rest from reference TRBV28 and TRBJ2-3): DVKVTQSSRYLVKRTGEKVFLECVQDMDHENMFWYRQDPGLGLRLIYFSYDVKMKEKGDIPEGYSVSREKKERFSLILESASTNQTSMYLCASSSSSDTQYFGPGTRLTVL.

V is TRBV4-3 and J is TRBJ2-7; D remains ambiguous. Per the germline V gene, CDR1 is LGHNA and CDR2 is YSLEER. This CDR3 is built from 14 residues. V lost 1 base, J lost 2 bases, and 9 bases lay in between. The DNA for the CDR3 is TGCGCCAGCAGCCAAGTCGGCAGGACCTACGAGCAGTACTTC. Its translation is CASSQVGRTYEQYF.

The V and J genes are TRBV7-2 and TRBJ1-4; unclear D gene. The V gene lost 6 bases and the J gene lost 8 bases, with 10 bases spanning the gap. This CDR3 is built from 12 residues. Germline CDR1 and CDR2: SGHTA and FQGNSA. This chain's CDR3 is CASRSVGEKLFF. CDR3 coding DNA: TGTGCCAGCAGAAGCGTAGGCGAAAAACTGTTTTTT.

The chain couples TRBV12-3 or TRBV12-4 to TRBJ2-7; D is unclear. Trimming cost V 1 base and J 2 bases, with 6 bases left between them. The CDR3 has 13 amino acids. The CDR3 nucleotides are TGTGCCAGCAGTTTAGAACTGACCTACGAGCAGTACTTC. The encoded protein is CASSLELTYEQYF.

V gene TRBV30 combines with J gene TRBJ1-3, with 7 bases that match TRBD1. The germline CDR1 and CDR2 sequences are GTSNPN and SVGIG (reference sequence). V lost 6 bases, J lost 0 bases, and 8 bases stayed unmatched. This CDR3 is built from 15 residues. This CDR3 reads CACRLGQPSGNTIYF. DNA for the CDR3: TGTGCCTGCCGATTGGGACAGCCCTCTGGAAACACCATATATTTT. The full variable domain, completed using reference TRBV30 and TRBJ1-3, is SQTIHQWPATLVQPVGSPLSLECTVEGTSNPNLYWYRQAAGRGLQLLFYSVGIGQISSEVPQNLSASRPQDRQFILSSKKLLLSDSGFYLCACRLGQPSGNTIYFGEGSWLTVV.

Points on this clone: The same CDR3 arises from other DNA sequences in this sample as well. This sequence joins TRBV30 and TRBJ1-1; TRBD1 is a possible D gene (5 bases). Trimming stripped 0 bases from V and 1 base from J, with 6 bases between. The germline V gene has CDR1 GTSNPN and CDR2 SVGIG (reference sequence). The CDR3 runs to 13 residues. The CDR3 DNA is TGTGCCTGGAGTGTTGACAGGAACACTGAAGCTTTCTTT. It is translated as CAWSVDRNTEAFF.

The chain combines TRBV11-2 with TRBJ2-1; the D is unclear. Looked up from germline, CDR1 is SGHAT and CDR2 is FQNNGV. Trimming shortened V by 0 bases and J by 8 bases, and 8 bases separated the two germline ends. This CDR3 has 13 amino acids. CDR3 nucleotides: TGTGCCAGCAGCTTAGATAGAGTCCATGAGCAGTTCTTC. Protein sequence: CASSLDRVHEQFF.

The chain is built from TRBV30 and TRBJ1-1; D perhaps matches TRBD1 (5 bases). Germline V gene sequence: CDR1 GTSNPN, CDR2 SVGIG (reference sequence). Trimming cost V 1 base and J 7 bases, with 16 bases left between them. The CDR3 is made up of 14 amino acids. CDR3 coding DNA: TGTGCCTGGAGTGCTCTCCAGGGACTAGATGAAGCTTTCTTT. Translation gives CAWSALQGLDEAFF. The variable domain in full, completed from reference TRBV30 and TRBJ1-1, reads SQTIHQWPATLVQPVGSPLSLECTVEGTSNPNLYWYRQAAGRGLQLLFYSVGIGQISSEVPQNLSASRPQDRQFILSSKKLLLSDSGFYLCAWSALQGLDEAFFGQGTRLTVV.

The chain uses TRBV11-3 and TRBJ2-7; tentative D call: TRBD2 (6 bases). The CDR3 runs to 14 residues. From germline, CDR1 is SGHNT and CDR2 YENEEA. Trimming shortened V by 5 bases and J by 5 bases, and 16 bases separated the two germline ends. In nucleotides, the CDR3 is TGTGCCAGCAGCGCCAGGGACGGGAGCGACGAGCAGTACTTC. This codes for CASSARDGSDEQYF.

This chain uses TRBV4-1 with TRBJ1-5; TRBD1 is a possible D gene (5 bases). V was clipped by 3 bases and J by 7 bases, with 22 bases between them. This CDR3 region has 17 residues. Germline V gene lookup returns CDR1 MGHRA and CDR2 YSYEKL. CDR3 loop: CASSHPKTGGAWQPQHF. The CDR3 DNA reads TGCGCCAGCAGCCACCCCAAGACCGGCGGGGCTTGGCAGCCCCAGCATTTT.

This chain joins TRBV28 and TRBJ1-4; D perhaps matches TRBD1 (6 bases). The CDR3 is 13 residues long. Germline V gene sequence: CDR1 MDHEN, CDR2 SYDVKM. V was pared by 6 bases and J by 8 bases, with 13 bases between. CDR3 sequence (DNA): TGTGCCAGCAGAAGTGGGGGCCGGGAAAAACTGTTTTTT. Encoded protein: CASRSGGREKLFF.

The V and J genes are TRBV7-9 and TRBJ1-1; D is possibly TRBD1 (5 bases). The length of the CDR3 is 13 residues. The V gene lost 4 bases and the J gene lost 3 bases, with 9 bases spanning the gap. CDR1 SEHNR and CDR2 FQNEAQ come from the germline V gene (reference sequence). The CDR3 here is CASSYQGYTEAFF. CDR3 DNA sequence: TGTGCCAGCAGCTACCAGGGATACACTGAAGCTTTCTTT.

The chain recombines TRBV2 with TRBJ1-1; 10 nucleotides line up with TRBD1. The length of the CDR3 is 14 residues. After removal of 7 bases from V and 6 bases from J, the junction contained 8 bases not matched to a gene. Germline loops: CDR1 SNHLY, CDR2 FYNNEI. The CDR3 loop is CASKTDRGQAEAFF. Here the CDR3 DNA reads TGTGCCAGCAAGACCGACAGGGGGCAAGCTGAAGCTTTCTTT.

This clone was detected once. The chain links TRBV29-1 to TRBJ1-6, with D unclear. V was pared by 4 bases and J by 8 bases, with 9 bases between. This CDR3 contains 12 residues. Germline V CDR1 and CDR2: SQVTM, ANQGSEA. CDR3 DNA sequence: TGCAGCGTTGGCGGAGGAGATTCACCCCTCCACTTT. This gives the protein CSVGGGDSPLHF.

The genes are TRBV30 and TRBJ1-5, with D possibly matching TRBD1 (5 bases). Germline CDR1 reads GTSNPN; CDR2 reads SVGIG (reference sequence). The CDR3 sequence is 15 residues long. Trimming removed 0 bases at V and 3 bases at J, with 12 bases between. The chain's CDR3 is CAWSVGGAYNQPQHF. The CDR3 coding sequence is TGTGCCTGGAGTGTGGGTGGGGCCTACAATCAGCCCCAGCATTTT.

Only a few counts were recorded for this clone. The rearrangement uses TRBV30 and TRBJ1-6; TRBD1 agrees at 9 bases. The CDR3 is 13 residues long. Germline values: CDR1 GTSNPN, CDR2 SVGIG (reference sequence). Losses at the gene ends were 0 bases for V and 12 bases for J; bases not matched to a gene: 3. DNA of the CDR3: TGTGCCTGGAGTGTACAGGGGGCGAAACCCCTCCACTTT. Protein sequence: CAWSVQGAKPLHF.

The chain links TRBV10-3 to TRBJ1-4, with 9 bases that match TRBD1. V trimming: 8 bases; J trimming: 7 bases; junction bases outside the gene matches: 5. The germline CDR1 and CDR2 sequences are ENHRY and SYGVKD. CDR3 size: 13 residues. The CDR3: CAIGTGRAEKLFF. The CDR3 DNA is TGTGCCATCGGGACAGGGCGAGCTGAAAAACTGTTTTTT.

The rearrangement joins TRBV19 to TRBJ1-5; D is possibly TRBD1 (6 bases). This CDR3 has 15 amino acids. CDR1 LNHDA and CDR2 SQIVND come from the germline V gene (reference sequence). Trimming removed 3 bases at V and 6 bases at J, with 15 bases between. The CDR3 DNA sequence: TGTGCCAGTAGTATTCTGGGGGCCTGGAGTCAGCCCCAGCATTTT. Its translation is CASSILGAWSQPQHF.

There are a few counts of this clone. CDR3 amino acids: CASSKYDQGNYGYTF. Here the CDR3 DNA reads TGTGCCAGCAGCAAATACGACCAGGGTAACTATGGCTACACCTTC. The chain links TRBV28 to TRBJ1-2, with D perhaps matching TRBD1 (5 bases). The ends were cut back, 6 bases at V and 1 base at J, with 15 bases in the middle. Looked up from germline, CDR1 is MDHEN and CDR2 is SYDVKM. The CDR3 totals 15 residues.